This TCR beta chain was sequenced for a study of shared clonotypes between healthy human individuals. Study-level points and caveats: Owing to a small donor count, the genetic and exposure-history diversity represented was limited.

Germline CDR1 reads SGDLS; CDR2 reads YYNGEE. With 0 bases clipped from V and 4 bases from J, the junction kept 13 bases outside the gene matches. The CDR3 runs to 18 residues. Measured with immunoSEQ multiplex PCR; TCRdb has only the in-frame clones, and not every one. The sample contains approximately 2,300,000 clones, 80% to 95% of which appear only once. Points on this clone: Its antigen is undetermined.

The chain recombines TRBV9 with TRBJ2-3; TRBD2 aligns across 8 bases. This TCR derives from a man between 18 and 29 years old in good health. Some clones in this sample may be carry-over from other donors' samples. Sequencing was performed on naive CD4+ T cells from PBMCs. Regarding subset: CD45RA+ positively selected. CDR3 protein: CASSVARARAGAADTQYF. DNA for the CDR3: TGTGCCAGCAGCGTAGCTAGGGCAAGAGCGGGAGCTGCAGATACGCAGTATTTT.